The entry below gives a single T cell receptor (beta chain) sequence along with its context. Germline assignment: CDR1 LNHDA and CDR2 SQIVND (reference sequence). This CDR3 spans 15 amino acids. The V gene end was trimmed by 5 bases and the J gene end by 1 base; junction bases not matched to a gene: 6. Authors' methods: Amplifying reference gene primers gave estimates of nucleated cell counts. Measured with immunoSEQ multiplex PCR; TCRdb has only the in-frame clones, and not every one. The DNA was the basis for D and trimming; V, J and clone size are from that table. The sample contains 200,000 to 250,000 clones, 90% of which appear only once. This sample was included in a study of blood T cell repertoires in COVID-19. Study in general: COVID-19 samples collected from the United States, Italy and Spain covered acute and convalescent phases.

The rearrangement joins TRBV19 to TRBJ2-7; 9 nucleotides align to TRBD2. The TCR was taken from a man younger than 40 with COVID-19, enrolled during active disease. Input material: peripheral blood. CDR3 in DNA: TGTGCCAGTAGTCTTATAGCGGGGGAATCCTACGAGCAGTACTTC. It encodes CASSLIAGESYEQYF. The full variable domain, with the rest looked up from reference TRBV19 and TRBJ2-7, is DGGITQSPKYLFRKEGQNVTLSCEQNLNHDAMYWYRQDPGQGLRLIYYSQIVNDFQKGDIAEGYSVSREKKESFPLTVTSAQKNPTAFYLCASSLIAGESYEQYFGPGTRLTVT.